The present TCR beta chain was sequenced within a study of T cell repertoires in cytomegalovirus infection. Whole-study context: CMV infection plus the matching HLA type was flagged by public TCR beta signatures.

The germline gives CDR1 SGHTA, CDR2 FQGNSA. V lost 1 base, J lost 6 bases, and 10 bases lay in between. This CDR3 comprises 14 residues. The study, taken as a whole, reports: Identification of carriers of CMV plus the relevant HLA was performed using cumulative public TCR beta family frequency. HLA-C-restricted, CMV-specific TCR beta clonotypes were dominant ex vivo.

TCRdb recomputed calls from the reads with MiXCR, one row per CDR3 protein. The sample has hundreds of thousands of distinct CDR3 sequences, over 7.5% seen once; the top ten hold 3.5% to 4.5%. In this sample, this clonotype turned up many times. Its antigen is not identified. Sequencing input: PBMCs. This receptor was taken from a human donor in good health (CMV status not recorded). Some clones in this sample may be carry-over from other donors' samples. This chain connects TRBV7-2 to TRBJ2-1; D may correspond to TRBD1 or TRBD2 (5 bases each). The CDR3 loop is CASSLGGMINEQFF. CDR3 coding DNA: TGTGCCAGCAGCTTAGGGGGGATGATCAATGAGCAGTTCTTC. The full variable domain, rest sourced from reference TRBV7-2 and TRBJ2-1, is GAGVSQSPSNKVTEKGKDVELRCDPISGHTALYWYRQSLGQGLEFLIYFQGNSAPDKSGLPSDRFSAERTGGSVSTLTIQRTQQEDSAVYLCASSLGGMINEQFFGPGTRLTVL.